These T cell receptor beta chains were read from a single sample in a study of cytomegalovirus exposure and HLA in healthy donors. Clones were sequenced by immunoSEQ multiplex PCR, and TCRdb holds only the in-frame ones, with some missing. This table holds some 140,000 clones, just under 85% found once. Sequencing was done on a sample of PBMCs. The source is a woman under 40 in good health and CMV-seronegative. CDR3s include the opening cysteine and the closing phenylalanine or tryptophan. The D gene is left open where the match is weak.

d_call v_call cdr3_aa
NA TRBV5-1 CASSLEGLAETQYF
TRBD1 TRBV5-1 CASSLTSGTGSGEQFF
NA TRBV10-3 CATRSYRGNNYGYTF
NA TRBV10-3 CAISEAETQYF
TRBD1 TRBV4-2 CASSREVGQNYGYTF
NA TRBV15 CATSRTGMHEQYF
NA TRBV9 CASSVGLQETQYF
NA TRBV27 CASSRTGSYNEQFF
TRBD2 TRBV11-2 CASSPRTSEGEQFF
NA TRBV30 CAWSVSGIGNQPQHF
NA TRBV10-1 CASSEKAGITYGYTF
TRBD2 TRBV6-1 CASSEQAGASYEQYF
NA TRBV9 CASSPSLLGADELFF
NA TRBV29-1 CSVEDVWTTEAFF
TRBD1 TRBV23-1 CASSPRQGGEQYF
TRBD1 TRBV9 CASSLRTGDTEAFF
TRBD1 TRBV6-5 CASSYSGTGGGETQYF
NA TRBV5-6 CASNPGVSYGYTF
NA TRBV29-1 CSVESQGNTIYF
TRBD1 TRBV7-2 CASSFRDRGKDEQFF
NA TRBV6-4 CASSDSSRGVRTEAFF
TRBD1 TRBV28 CASGDRVKAFF
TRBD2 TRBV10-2 CASSEDGGGIDGAKNIQYF
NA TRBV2 CASSDGQSNIQYF
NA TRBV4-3 CASSQERGGGHGYTF
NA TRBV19 CASSKPDSYEQYF
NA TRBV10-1 CASSPRKKYNSPLHF
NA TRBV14 CASSQSPLGAGEAFF
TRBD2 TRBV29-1 CSVLGVAGGQETQYF
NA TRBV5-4 CASSSGKWSSGNTIYF
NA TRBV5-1 CASSFTAGTNTEAFF
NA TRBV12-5 CASADEGEFGYTF
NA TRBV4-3 CASSITTGSNQPQHF
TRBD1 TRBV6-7 CASSYQRQGSYEQYF
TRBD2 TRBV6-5 CASSYSSGGAYNEQFF
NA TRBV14 CASSQGRWQETQYF